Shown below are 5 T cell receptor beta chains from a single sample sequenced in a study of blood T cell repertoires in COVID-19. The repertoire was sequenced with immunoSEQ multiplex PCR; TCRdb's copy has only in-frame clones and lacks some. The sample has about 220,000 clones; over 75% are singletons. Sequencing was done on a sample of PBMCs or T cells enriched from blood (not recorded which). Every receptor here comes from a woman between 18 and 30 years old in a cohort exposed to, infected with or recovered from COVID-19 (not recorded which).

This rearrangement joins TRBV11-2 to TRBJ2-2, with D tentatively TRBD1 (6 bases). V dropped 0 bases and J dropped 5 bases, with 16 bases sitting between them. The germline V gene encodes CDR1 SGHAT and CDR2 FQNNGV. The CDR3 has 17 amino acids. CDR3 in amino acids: CASSLEGTGFTTGELFF. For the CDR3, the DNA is TGTGCCAGCAGCTTAGAGGGTACAGGGTTTACAACCGGGGAGCTGTTTTTT. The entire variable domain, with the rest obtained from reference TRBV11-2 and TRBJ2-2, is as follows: EAGVAQSPRYKIIEKRQSVAFWCNPISGHATLYWYQQILGQGPKLLIQFQNNGVVDDSQLPKDRFSAERLKGVDSTLKIQPAKLEDSAVYLCASSLEGTGFTTGELFFGEGSRLTVL.

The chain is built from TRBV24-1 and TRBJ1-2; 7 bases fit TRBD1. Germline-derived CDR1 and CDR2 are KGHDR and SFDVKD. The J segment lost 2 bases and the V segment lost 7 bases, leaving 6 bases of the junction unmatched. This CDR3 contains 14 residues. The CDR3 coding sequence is TGTGCCACCAGCGCAACAGGGGAAAACTATGGCTACACCTTC. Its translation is CATSATGENYGYTF.

CDR3 sequence (DNA): TGTGCCAGTAGTGGGTGGGGGCAGCTAGTTTCTGGGGCCAACGTCCTGACTTTC. Amino acid sequence: CASSGWGQLVSGANVLTF. The chain recombines TRBV19 with TRBJ2-6, with D perhaps TRBD1 (6 bases). The CDR3 is 18 amino acids. Germline V gene data show CDR1 as LNHDA and CDR2 as SQIVND (reference sequence). The ends were cut back, 5 bases at V and 1 base at J, with 18 bases in the middle. The entire variable domain, with the rest obtained from reference TRBV19 and TRBJ2-6, is as follows: DGGITQSPKYLFRKEGQNVTLSCEQNLNHDAMYWYRQDPGQGLRLIYYSQIVNDFQKGDIAEGYSVSREKKESFPLTVTSAQKNPTAFYLCASSGWGQLVSGANVLTFGAGSRLTVL.

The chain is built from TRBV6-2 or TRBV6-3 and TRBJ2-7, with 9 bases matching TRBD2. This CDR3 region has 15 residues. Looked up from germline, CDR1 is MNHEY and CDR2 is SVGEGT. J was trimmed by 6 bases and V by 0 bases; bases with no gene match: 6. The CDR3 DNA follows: TGTGCCAGCAGTTACTCTGGCGGGAGGGAGTTCGAGCAGTACTTC. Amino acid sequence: CASSYSGGREFEQYF.

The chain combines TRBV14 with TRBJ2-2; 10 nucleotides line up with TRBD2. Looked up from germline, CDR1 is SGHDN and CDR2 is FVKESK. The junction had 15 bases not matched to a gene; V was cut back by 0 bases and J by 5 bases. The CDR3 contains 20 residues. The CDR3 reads CASSQEERLAGEIGTGELFF. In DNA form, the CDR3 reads TGTGCCAGCAGCCAAGAAGAGCGCCTAGCGGGGGAAATAGGGACCGGGGAGCTGTTTTTT. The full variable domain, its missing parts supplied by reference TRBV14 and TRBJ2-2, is EAGVTQFPSHSVIEKGQTVTLRCDPISGHDNLYWYRRVMGKEIKFLLHFVKESKQDESGMPNNRFLAERTGGTYSTLKVQPAELEDSGVYFCASSQEERLAGEIGTGELFFGEGSRLTVL.